This T cell receptor beta chain was found in a study of tumor-infiltrating lymphocytes in localized non-small cell lung cancer (dated by TCRdb to the early 2020s). At the level of the whole study: Several histologies were represented in the cohort, which also included both smokers and never-smokers as well as patients whose samples were collected after neoadjuvant chemotherapy. In total, the ICON cohort was made up of about 160 surgical patients who had localized non-small cell lung cancer and whose tumors were resected. For under 70 patients, immunoSEQ T-cell fraction was compared between paired tumor and uninvolved lung. Each patient provided resected tumor tissue plus uninvolved lung tissue from the same patient, with the uninvolved lung tissue described as non-adjacent to the tumor. TCR sequencing was one of several integrated assays, alongside flow cytometry, multiplex immunofluorescence, RNA-seq, exome sequencing and proteomics, applied to the same patients. What the work shows at the level of the full study, not this receptor alone: Assay coverage varied across patients depending on available tissue quantity, so only a subset of the cohort had TCR sequencing. The TCR-derived T-cell fraction showed no difference between the flow cytometry-defined immunotypes IM1 (good prognosis) and IM2 (poor prognosis). Different pieces of the same tissue were used for different assays, so technical variation could not be separated from intratumor heterogeneity. Higher T cell infiltration in tumors than in uninvolved lung tissue was supported by TCRbeta sequencing, consistent with immunofluorescence CD3 counts. Tumor T-cell fraction from TCR sequencing was not associated with recurrence-free survival (p = 0.61).

The germline ends are 15 bases apart after V is trimmed by 3 bases and J by 1 base. The CDR3 has 16 amino acids, counting the end cysteine and phenylalanine. Solely the CDR3 DNA is kept, with 48 bases framed from the first base. The CDR1 and CDR2 encoded by the germline V gene are KGHSH and LQKENI. The first patient joined ICON in 2016, and enrollment wrapped up when the last patient was enrolled in late 2018. In a subcohort of about 76 patients, fresh tumor and matched uninvolved tissue were collected for in-depth immune analyses, with TCR sequencing among those analyses. DNA for TCR sequencing was isolated from bulk tissue, and no cell sorting was done. The T-cell fraction in tumor and uninvolved lung tissue was obtained from TCR sequencing using the immunoSEQ assay. Per the source publication's procedure: To analyze survival, patients were divided into a high T-cell fraction group (upper tertile) and a low T-cell fraction group (lower two tertiles), and the two groups were compared using a log-rank test. Paired tumor versus uninvolved lung differences in T-cell fraction were tested with a signed-rank test. As stored in TCRdb, this immuneACCESS dataset retains in-frame rearrangements with V and J assigned. A fraction of the clones does not appear; measured against another copy, unresolved V genes explain less than half of the discrepancy, and the remainder lacks a known reason. V, J and clone size are those of that table, while D and trimming were read from the DNA. For this sample the table gives about 9,700 clones, of which roughly 80% were detected only once. Just over 9.5% of the sample belongs to the ten largest clones.

As concerns this clone: Which antigen it targets is not known. No quality values exist for individual bases; no much larger clone is one base distant.

This TCR was sampled from a human donor with non-small cell lung cancer. Specimen: lung tumor tissue. Recombination connected TRBV18 to TRBJ1-1, with the D gene too uncertain to name. The CDR3 region reads CASSPYLGGGNTEAFF. The nucleotide sequence is TGTGCCAGCTCACCCTACCTTGGAGGAGGGAACACTGAAGCTTTCTTT.